Shown below are 15 T cell receptor beta chains from a single sample sequenced in a study of PD-1 blockade in classical Hodgkin lymphoma. Time point in this sample: newly diagnosed, previously untreated cHL patient sample. By magnetic negative selection, CD4+ T cells were purified from thawed PBMCs. Method: immunoSEQ multiplex PCR; TCRdb's copy keeps in-frame clones and lacks some. The table lists around 30,000 clones, about 89% of them singletons. The specimen sequenced was CD4+ T cells from blood. The receptors were gathered from a human donor with classical Hodgkin lymphoma.

The J gene is TRBJ2-7, the V gene TRBV5-1, with TRBD1 identical over 9 bases. V was clipped by 4 bases and J by 2 bases; unmatched bases: 4. Germline CDR1 reads SGHRS; CDR2 reads YFSETQ. CDR3 length: 14 amino acids. DNA of the CDR3: TGCGCCAGCAGCGGGACAGGGATCGCCTACGAGCAGTACTTC. Protein: CASSGTGIAYEQYF.

The chain carries TRBV4-3 and TRBJ2-7, with D uncertain. The V gene lost 0 bases and the J gene lost 3 bases, with 6 bases spanning the gap. The germline V gene encodes CDR1 LGHNA and CDR2 YSLEER. The CDR3 extends over 13 amino acids. CDR3 loop: CASSQEFDYEQYF. For the CDR3, the DNA is TGCGCCAGCAGCCAAGAATTTGACTACGAGCAGTACTTC.

J is TRBJ1-5 and V is TRBV19; 9 nucleotides agree with TRBD1. Germline V lookup: CDR1 LNHDA, CDR2 SQIVND (reference sequence). J gave up 3 bases and V 4 bases, and 4 bases lay outside the gene matches. The CDR3 has 15 amino acids. The CDR3 sequence: CASSRGTGNNQPQHF. CDR3 sequence (DNA): TGTGCCAGTAGTAGGGGGACAGGGAACAATCAGCCCCAGCATTTT.

The chain joins TRBV11-2 to TRBJ2-3, with a tentative D call TRBD2 (5 bases). CDR1 is SGHAT and CDR2 is FQNNGV in the germline V gene. The CDR3 has 15 amino acids. With 2 bases removed from V and 6 bases from J, the gap between germline ends came to 15 bases. The CDR3 coding sequence is TGTGCCAGCAGCTTAAATAGCGTAACTTCGGATACGCAGTATTTT. Translated: CASSLNSVTSDTQYF.

This chain uses TRBV30 with TRBJ1-6, with no clear D. Germline loops: CDR1 GTSNPN, CDR2 SVGIG (reference sequence). This CDR3 comprises 12 residues. V was trimmed by 3 bases and J by 13 bases, leaving 13 bases between them. CDR3 sequence reads: CAWRWTRSPLHF. In nucleotides, the CDR3 is TGTGCCTGGAGATGGACCCGAAGCCCCCTCCACTTT. Using reference TRBV30 and TRBJ1-6 for the parts outside the CDR3, the full variable domain is SQTIHQWPATLVQPVGSPLSLECTVEGTSNPNLYWYRQAAGRGLQLLFYSVGIGQISSEVPQNLSASRPQDRQFILSSKKLLLSDSGFYLCAWRWTRSPLHFGNGTRLTVT.

This clone was seen just once. The chain is built from TRBV7-2 and TRBJ2-1; 8 nucleotides line up with TRBD2. The CDR3 covers 15 residues. Per germline, CDR1 SGHTA and CDR2 FQGNSA. V lost 4 bases, J lost 2 bases, and 4 bases stayed unmatched. CDR3 nucleotide sequence: TGTGCCAGCAGCTCCTTAGCGGGAACCTACAATGAGCAGTTCTTC. Translating it yields CASSSLAGTYNEQFF.

The chain has TRBV10-3 and TRBJ1-2, with D uncertain. There are 12 residues in the CDR3. Germline V gene data show CDR1 as ENHRY and CDR2 as SYGVKD. Trimming pared 5 bases from V and 6 bases from J, leaving 10 bases between. The CDR3 region is CAISPDGNGYTF. As DNA, the CDR3 is TGTGCCATCAGTCCGGACGGAAATGGCTACACCTTC.

The V and J genes are TRBV7-9 and TRBJ2-2; no firm D call. Trimming pared 4 bases from V and 6 bases from J, leaving 12 bases between. The germline CDR1 and CDR2 sequences are SEHNR and FQNEAQ (reference sequence). The CDR3 runs to 14 residues. CDR3 DNA: TGTGCCAGCAGCTCGGACGTTCTGTCCGGGGAGCTGTTTTTT. Its translation is CASSSDVLSGELFF.

The chain recombines TRBV4-1 with TRBJ2-7; 7 bases are shared with TRBD1. There are 14 residues in the CDR3. Germline V gene data show CDR1 as MGHRA and CDR2 as YSYEKL. The trim removed 1 base at V and 3 bases at J, leaving 3 bases unmatched. CDR3 bases: TGCGCCAGCAGCCAAGTTGACAGGGTCTACGAGCAGTACTTC. Translating gives CASSQVDRVYEQYF.

The gene calls are TRBV21-1 and TRBJ1-2. TRBV21-1 is a documented pseudogene. CDR3 length: 16 amino acids. The CDR3 nucleotides read TGTGCCAGCAGCAAAGGATGGTGGGTAGCTAACTATGGCTACACCTTC. It encodes CASSKGWWVANYGYTF.

The chain uses TRBV19 and TRBJ2-2; the D gene is possibly TRBD1 (6 bases). V gave up 3 bases and J gave up 3 bases, with 14 bases separating them. There are 16 residues in the CDR3. In germline, CDR1 is LNHDA, CDR2 SQIVND (reference sequence). The CDR3 reads CASSIQRDMYTGELFF. The CDR3 region has the DNA TGTGCCAGTAGTATTCAACGGGACATGTACACCGGGGAGCTGTTTTTT.

The genes are TRBV6-1 and TRBJ2-4; D is unclear. The CDR3 contains 13 residues. Trimming pared 5 bases from V and 0 bases from J, leaving 5 bases between. The germline gives CDR1 MNHNS, CDR2 SASEGT. CDR3 bases: TGTGCCAGCAGTCCTGTAGCCAAAAACATTCAGTACTTC. Its protein product is CASSPVAKNIQYF.

The chain recombines TRBV15 with TRBJ2-5; D is undetermined. Trimming shortened V by 0 bases and J by 2 bases, and 10 bases separated the two germline ends. The length of the CDR3 is 15 residues. CDR1 and CDR2 (germline): LNHNV, YYDKDF (reference sequence). CDR3 DNA: TGTGCCACCAGCAGAGATCCCAGCGTACAAGAGACCCAGTACTTC. Protein sequence: CATSRDPSVQETQYF.

This clone was counted only a few times. The chain carries TRBV25-1 and TRBJ1-6, with 7 bases fitting TRBD1. Germline V gene sequence: CDR1 MGHDK, CDR2 SYGVNS. The trim removed 0 bases at V and 4 bases at J, leaving 0 bases unmatched. The CDR3 consists of 15 residues. Here the CDR3 DNA reads TGTGCCAGCAGTGAATACAGGGGGTATAATTCACCCCTCCACTTT. Amino acids: CASSEYRGYNSPLHF.

This clone occurred once. This sequence joins TRBV5-6 and TRBJ1-1, with 7 bases aligning to TRBD1. Germline CDR1 SGHDT, CDR2 YYEEEE. The CDR3 loop spans 17 amino acids. V lost 3 bases, J lost 5 bases, and 16 bases stayed unmatched. CDR3: CASSYIPTRGHRTEAFF. DNA for the CDR3: TGTGCCAGCAGCTATATCCCCACTAGGGGGCATAGAACTGAAGCTTTCTTT.